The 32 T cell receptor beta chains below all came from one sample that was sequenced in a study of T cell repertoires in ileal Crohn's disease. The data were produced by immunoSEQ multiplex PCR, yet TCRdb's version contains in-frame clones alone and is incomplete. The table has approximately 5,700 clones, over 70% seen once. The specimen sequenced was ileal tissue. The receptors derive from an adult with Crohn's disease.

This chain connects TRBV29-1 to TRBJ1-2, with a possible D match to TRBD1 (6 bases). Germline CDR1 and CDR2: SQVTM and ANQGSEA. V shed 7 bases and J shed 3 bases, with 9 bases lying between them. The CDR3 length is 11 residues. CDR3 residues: CSAEGDYGYTF. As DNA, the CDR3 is TGCAGCGCCGAGGGGGACTATGGCTACACCTTC. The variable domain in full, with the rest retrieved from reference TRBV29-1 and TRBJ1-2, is SAVISQKPSRDICQRGTSLTIQCQVDSQVTMMFWYRQQPGQSLTLIATANQGSEATYESGFVIDKFPISRPNLTFSTLTVSNMSPEDSSIYLCSAEGDYGYTFGSGTRLTVV.

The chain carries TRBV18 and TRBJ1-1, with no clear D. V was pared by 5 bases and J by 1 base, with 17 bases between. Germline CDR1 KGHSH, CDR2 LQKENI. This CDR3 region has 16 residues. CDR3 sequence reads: CASSNIGLGANTEAFF. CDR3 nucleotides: TGTGCCAGCTCAAACATAGGTTTGGGAGCGAACACTGAAGCTTTCTTT.

The CDR3, as DNA: TGCGCCAGCAGCCGGGACACCTACGAGCAGTACTTC. Translation: CASSRDTYEQYF. This rearrangement joins TRBV5-1 to TRBJ2-7; the D gene is possibly TRBD1 (6 bases). Trimming removed 4 bases from V and 2 bases from J, with 7 bases in between. Germline CDR1 and CDR2: SGHRS and YFSETQ. The CDR3 runs 12 residues. Based on the CDR3 plus reference TRBV5-1 and TRBJ2-7, the full variable domain is KAGVTQTPRYLIKTRGQQVTLSCSPISGHRSVSWYQQTPGQGLQFLFEYFSETQRNKGNFPGRFSGRQFSNSRSEMNVSTLELGDSALYLCASSRDTYEQYFGPGTRLTVT.

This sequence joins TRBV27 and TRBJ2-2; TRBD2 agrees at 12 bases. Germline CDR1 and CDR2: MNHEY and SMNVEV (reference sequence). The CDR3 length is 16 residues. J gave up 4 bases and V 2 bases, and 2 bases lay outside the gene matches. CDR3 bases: TGTGCCAGCAGTTTAAGGACTAGCGGGATCACCGGGGAGCTGTTTTTT. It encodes CASSLRTSGITGELFF.

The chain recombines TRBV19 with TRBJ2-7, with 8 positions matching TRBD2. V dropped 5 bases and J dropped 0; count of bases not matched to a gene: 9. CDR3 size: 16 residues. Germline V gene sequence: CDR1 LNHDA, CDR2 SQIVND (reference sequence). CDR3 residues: CASSERTSGLSYEQYF. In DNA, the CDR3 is TGTGCCAGTAGTGAGAGAACTAGCGGACTCTCCTACGAGCAGTACTTC.

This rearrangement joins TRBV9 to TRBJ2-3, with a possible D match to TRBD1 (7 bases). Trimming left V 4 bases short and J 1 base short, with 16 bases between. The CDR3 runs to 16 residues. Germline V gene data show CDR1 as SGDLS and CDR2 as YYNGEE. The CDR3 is CASSLRQGGGTDTQYF. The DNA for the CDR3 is TGTGCCAGCAGCCTTCGACAGGGCGGGGGCACAGATACGCAGTATTTT.

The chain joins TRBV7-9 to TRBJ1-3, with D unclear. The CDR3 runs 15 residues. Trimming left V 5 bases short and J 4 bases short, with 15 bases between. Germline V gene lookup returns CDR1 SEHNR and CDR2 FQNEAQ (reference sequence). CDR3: CASSPTFAGGNTIYF. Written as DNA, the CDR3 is TGTGCCAGCAGCCCGACTTTCGCGGGAGGAAACACCATATATTTT.

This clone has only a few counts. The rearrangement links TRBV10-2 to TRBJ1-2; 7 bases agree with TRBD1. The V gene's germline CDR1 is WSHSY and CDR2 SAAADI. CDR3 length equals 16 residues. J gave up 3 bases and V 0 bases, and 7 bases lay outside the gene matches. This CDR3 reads CASSESEAGTDYGYTF. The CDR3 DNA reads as TGCGCCAGCAGTGAGTCCGAGGCGGGGACAGACTATGGCTACACCTTC.

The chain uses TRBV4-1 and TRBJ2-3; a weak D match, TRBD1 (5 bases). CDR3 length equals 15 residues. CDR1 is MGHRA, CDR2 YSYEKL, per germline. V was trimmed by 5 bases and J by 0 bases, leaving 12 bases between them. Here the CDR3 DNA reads TGCGCCAGCAGCGACACAGGCTCTAGCACAGATACGCAGTATTTT. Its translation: CASSDTGSSTDTQYF.

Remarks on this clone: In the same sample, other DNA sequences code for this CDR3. CDR3 loop: CASSPGQGGYEQYF. The CDR3, as DNA: TGTGCCAGCAGCCCGGGACAGGGGGGGTACGAGCAGTACTTC. This rearrangement joins TRBV5-4 to TRBJ2-7; 11 nucleotides match TRBD1. The CDR3 sequence is 14 residues long. V shed 4 bases and J 4 bases; nucleotides not matched to a gene: 4. Germline V gives CDR1 SGHNT, CDR2 YYREEE (reference sequence).

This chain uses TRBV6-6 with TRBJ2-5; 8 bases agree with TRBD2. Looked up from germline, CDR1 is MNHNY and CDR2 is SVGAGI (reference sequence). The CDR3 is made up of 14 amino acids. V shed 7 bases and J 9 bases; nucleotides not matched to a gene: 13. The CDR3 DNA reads TGTGCCAGCACTCCGGGACTAGAGGTTGGGGCCCAGTACTTC. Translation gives CASTPGLEVGAQYF.

The CDR3 nucleotides read TGTGCCAGTAGTACAAGCGGGGGCACAGATACGCAGTATTTT. Translating gives CASSTSGGTDTQYF. This chain links TRBV19 with TRBJ2-3, with 7 bases lining up with TRBD2. Unmatched junction bases numbered 2, after V lost 4 bases and J lost 1 base. The CDR3 runs to 14 residues. Per germline, CDR1 LNHDA and CDR2 SQIVND (reference sequence).

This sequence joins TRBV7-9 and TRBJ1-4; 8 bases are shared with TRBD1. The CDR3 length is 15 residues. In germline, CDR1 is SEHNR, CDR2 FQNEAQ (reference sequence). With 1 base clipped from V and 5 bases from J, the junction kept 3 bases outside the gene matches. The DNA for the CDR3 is TGTGCCAGCAGCTTAGTTCAGGGGGCAAATGAAAAACTGTTTTTT. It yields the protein CASSLVQGANEKLFF. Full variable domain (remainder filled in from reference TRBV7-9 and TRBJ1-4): DTGVSQNPRHKITKRGQNVTFRCDPISEHNRLYWYRQTLGQGPEFLTYFQNEAQLEKSRLLSDRFSAERPKGSFSTLEIQRTEQGDSAMYLCASSLVQGANEKLFFGSGTQLSVL.

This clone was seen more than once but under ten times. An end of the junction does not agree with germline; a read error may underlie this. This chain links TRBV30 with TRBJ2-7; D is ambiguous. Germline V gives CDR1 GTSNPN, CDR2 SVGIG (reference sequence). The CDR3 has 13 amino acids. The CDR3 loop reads CAWSETPSKRRHF. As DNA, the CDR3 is TGTGCCTGGAGCGAGACTCCGTCGAAACGCCGTCACTTC.

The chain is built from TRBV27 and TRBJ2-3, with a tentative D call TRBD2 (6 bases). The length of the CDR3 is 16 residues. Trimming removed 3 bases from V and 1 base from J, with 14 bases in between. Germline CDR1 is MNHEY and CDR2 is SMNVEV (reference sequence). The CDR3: CASSFSAASGTDTQYF. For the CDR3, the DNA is TGTGCCAGCAGTTTCAGCGCGGCTAGCGGCACAGATACGCAGTATTTT.

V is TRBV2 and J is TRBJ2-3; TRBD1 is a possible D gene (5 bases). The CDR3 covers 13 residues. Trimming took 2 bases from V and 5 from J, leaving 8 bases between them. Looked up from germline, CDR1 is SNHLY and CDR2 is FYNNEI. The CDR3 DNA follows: TGTGCCAGCAGTGAATGGGGCGGAGATACGCAGTATTTT. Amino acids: CASSEWGGDTQYF.

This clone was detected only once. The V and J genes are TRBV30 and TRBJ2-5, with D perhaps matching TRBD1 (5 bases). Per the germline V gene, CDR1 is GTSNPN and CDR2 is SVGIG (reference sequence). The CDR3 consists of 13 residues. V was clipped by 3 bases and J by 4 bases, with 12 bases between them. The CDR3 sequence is CAWRTVDGETQYF. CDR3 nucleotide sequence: TGTGCCTGGAGGACAGTGGACGGAGAGACCCAGTACTTC. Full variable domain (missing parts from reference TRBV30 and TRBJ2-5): SQTIHQWPATLVQPVGSPLSLECTVEGTSNPNLYWYRQAAGRGLQLLFYSVGIGQISSEVPQNLSASRPQDRQFILSSKKLLLSDSGFYLCAWRTVDGETQYFGPGTRLLVL.

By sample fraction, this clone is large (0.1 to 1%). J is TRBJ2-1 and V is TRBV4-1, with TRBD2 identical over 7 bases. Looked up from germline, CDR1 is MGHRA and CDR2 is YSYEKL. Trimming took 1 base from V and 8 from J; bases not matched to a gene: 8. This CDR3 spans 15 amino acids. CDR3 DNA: TGCGCCAGCAGCCAAGTCGGGACTATAATTCATGAGCAGTTCTTC. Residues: CASSQVGTIIHEQFF.

CDR3 residues: CASSGTGHNYGYTF. The CDR3 DNA reads TGCGCCAGCAGCGGGACAGGGCATAACTATGGCTACACCTTC. This rearrangement joins TRBV4-1 to TRBJ1-2, with TRBD1 identical over 9 bases. The trim removed 5 bases at V and 1 base at J, leaving 2 bases unmatched. Per germline, CDR1 MGHRA and CDR2 YSYEKL. This CDR3 contains 14 residues.

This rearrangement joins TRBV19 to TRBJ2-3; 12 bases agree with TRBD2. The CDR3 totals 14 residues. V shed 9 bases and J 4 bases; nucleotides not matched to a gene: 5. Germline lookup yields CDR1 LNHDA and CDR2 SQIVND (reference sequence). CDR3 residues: CASKTSGRADTQYF. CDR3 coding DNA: TGTGCCAGCAAGACTAGCGGGAGAGCAGATACGCAGTATTTT. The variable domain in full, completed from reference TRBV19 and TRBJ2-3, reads DGGITQSPKYLFRKEGQNVTLSCEQNLNHDAMYWYRQDPGQGLRLIYYSQIVNDFQKGDIAEGYSVSREKKESFPLTVTSAQKNPTAFYLCASKTSGRADTQYFGPGTRLTVL.

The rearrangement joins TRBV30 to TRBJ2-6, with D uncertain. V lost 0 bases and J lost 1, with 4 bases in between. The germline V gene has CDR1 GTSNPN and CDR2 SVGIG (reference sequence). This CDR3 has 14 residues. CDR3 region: CAWSVQSGANVLTF. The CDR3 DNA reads TGTGCCTGGAGTGTACAATCTGGGGCCAACGTCCTGACTTTC.

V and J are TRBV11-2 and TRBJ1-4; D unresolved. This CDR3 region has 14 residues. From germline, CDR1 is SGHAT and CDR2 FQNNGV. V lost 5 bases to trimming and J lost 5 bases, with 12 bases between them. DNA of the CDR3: TGTGCCAGCAGCCGGAGCACGAACAATGAAAAACTGTTTTTT. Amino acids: CASSRSTNNEKLFF.

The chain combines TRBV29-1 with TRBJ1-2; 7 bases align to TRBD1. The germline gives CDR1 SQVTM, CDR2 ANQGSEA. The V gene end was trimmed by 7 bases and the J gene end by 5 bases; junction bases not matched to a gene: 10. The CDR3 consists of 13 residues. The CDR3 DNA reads TGCAGCGCCCAAGCCAGACAGGGATATGGCTACACCTTC. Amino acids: CSAQARQGYGYTF.

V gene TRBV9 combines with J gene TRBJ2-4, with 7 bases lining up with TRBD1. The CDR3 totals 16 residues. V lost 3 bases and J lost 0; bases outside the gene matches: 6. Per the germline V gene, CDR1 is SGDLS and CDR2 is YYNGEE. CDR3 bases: TGTGCCAGCAGCGGACAGGGTCTCTCAGCCAAAAACATTCAGTACTTC. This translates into CASSGQGLSAKNIQYF.

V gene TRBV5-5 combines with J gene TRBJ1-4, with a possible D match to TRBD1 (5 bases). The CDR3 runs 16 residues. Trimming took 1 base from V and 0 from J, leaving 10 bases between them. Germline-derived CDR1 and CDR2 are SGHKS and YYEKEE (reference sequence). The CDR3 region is CASSLFGGATNEKLFF. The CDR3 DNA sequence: TGTGCCAGCAGCTTGTTCGGGGGTGCAACTAATGAAAAACTGTTTTTT.

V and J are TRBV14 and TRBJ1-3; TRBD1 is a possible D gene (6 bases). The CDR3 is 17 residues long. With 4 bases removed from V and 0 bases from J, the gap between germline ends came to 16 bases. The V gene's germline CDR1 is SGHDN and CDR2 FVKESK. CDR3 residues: CASSPLDRRSSGNTIYF. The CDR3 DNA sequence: TGTGCCAGCAGCCCATTAGACAGGCGCAGCTCTGGAAACACCATATATTTT.

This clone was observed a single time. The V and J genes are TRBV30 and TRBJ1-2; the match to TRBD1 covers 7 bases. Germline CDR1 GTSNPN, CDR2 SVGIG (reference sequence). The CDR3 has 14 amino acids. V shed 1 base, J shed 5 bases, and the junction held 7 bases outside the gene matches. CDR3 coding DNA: TGTGCCTGGAGTGATGTCAGGGGGTGGTATGGCTACACCTTC. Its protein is CAWSDVRGWYGYTF.

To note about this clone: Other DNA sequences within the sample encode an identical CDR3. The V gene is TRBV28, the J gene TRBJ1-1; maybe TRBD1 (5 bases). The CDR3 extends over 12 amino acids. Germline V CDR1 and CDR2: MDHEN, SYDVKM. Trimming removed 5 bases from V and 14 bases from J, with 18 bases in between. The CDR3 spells CASSPQGLRAFF. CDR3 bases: TGTGCCAGCAGTCCGCAGGGCTTGCGAGCCTTCTTT.

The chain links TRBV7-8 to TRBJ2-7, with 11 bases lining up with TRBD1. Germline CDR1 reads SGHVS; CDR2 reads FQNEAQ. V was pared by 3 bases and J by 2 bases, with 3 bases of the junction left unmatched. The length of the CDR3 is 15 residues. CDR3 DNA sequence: TGTGCCAGCAGCTTCCGGGACAGGGGGACCTACGAGCAGTACTTC. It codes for CASSFRDRGTYEQYF.

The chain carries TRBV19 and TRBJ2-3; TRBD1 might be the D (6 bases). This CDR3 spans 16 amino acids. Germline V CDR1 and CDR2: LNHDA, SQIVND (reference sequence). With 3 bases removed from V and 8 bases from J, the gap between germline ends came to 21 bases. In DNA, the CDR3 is TGTGCCAGTAGTATTCGGTCACAGGGAGCGGTGGGTACGCAGTATTTT. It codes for CASSIRSQGAVGTQYF.

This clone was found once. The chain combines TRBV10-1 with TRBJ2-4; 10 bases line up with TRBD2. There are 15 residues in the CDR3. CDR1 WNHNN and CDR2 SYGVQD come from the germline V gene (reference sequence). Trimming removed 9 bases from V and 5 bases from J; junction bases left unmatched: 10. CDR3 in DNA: TGCGCCAGAGGAGAGCGGGGGGGCCGAGAAAACATTCAGTACTTC. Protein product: CARGERGGRENIQYF.

The CDR3 region is CAWSIQGIFGGYTF. In DNA, the CDR3 is TGTGCCTGGAGCATACAGGGTATATTTGGGGGCTACACCTTC. The J gene is TRBJ1-2, the V gene TRBV30; maybe TRBD1 (6 bases). The V end was cut by 3 bases, the J end by 8 bases, with 19 bases between. The CDR3 consists of 14 residues. Per the germline V gene, CDR1 is GTSNPN and CDR2 is SVGIG (reference sequence).